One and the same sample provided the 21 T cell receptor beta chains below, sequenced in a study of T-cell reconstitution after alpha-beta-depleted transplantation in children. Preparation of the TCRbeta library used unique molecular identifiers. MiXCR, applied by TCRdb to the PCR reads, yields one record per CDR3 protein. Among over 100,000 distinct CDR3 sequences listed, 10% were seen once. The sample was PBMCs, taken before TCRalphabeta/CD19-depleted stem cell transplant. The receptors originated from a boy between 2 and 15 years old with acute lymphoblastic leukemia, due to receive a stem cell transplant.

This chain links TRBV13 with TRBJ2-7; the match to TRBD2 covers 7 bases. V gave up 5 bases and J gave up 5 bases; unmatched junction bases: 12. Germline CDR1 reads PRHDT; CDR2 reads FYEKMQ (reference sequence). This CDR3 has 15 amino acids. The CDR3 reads CASSPLGGRRDEQYF. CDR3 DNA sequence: TGTGCCAGCAGCCCCCTCGGGGGGAGAAGGGACGAGCAGTACTTC.

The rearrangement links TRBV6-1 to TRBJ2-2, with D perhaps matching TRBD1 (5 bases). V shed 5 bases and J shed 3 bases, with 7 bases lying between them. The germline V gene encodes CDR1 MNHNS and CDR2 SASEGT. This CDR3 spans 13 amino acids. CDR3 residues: CASSRQHTGELFF. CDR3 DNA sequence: TGTGCCAGCAGTAGACAGCACACCGGGGAGCTGTTTTTT.

CDR3 sequence reads: CASTRTAEYYEQYF. The CDR3 DNA follows: TGTGCCAGCACCAGGACAGCCGAGTATTACGAGCAGTACTTC. V and J are TRBV6-5 and TRBJ2-7; D might be TRBD1 (6 bases). Germline V gene sequence: CDR1 MNHEY, CDR2 SVGAGI. This CDR3 comprises 14 residues. Trimming removed 7 bases at V and 4 bases at J, with 17 bases between.

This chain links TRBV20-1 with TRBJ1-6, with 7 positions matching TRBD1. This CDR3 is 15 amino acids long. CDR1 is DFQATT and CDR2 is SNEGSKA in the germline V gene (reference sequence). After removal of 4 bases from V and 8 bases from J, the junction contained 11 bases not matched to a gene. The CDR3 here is CSAIRVDRVDSPLHF. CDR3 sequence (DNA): TGCAGTGCTATCCGAGTTGACAGGGTAGATTCACCCCTCCACTTT.

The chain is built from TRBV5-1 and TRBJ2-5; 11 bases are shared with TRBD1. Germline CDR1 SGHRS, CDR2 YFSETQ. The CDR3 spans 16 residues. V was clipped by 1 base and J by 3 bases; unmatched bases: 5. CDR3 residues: CASSLRTGGLEETQYF. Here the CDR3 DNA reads TGCGCCAGCAGCTTGCGGACAGGGGGCTTGGAAGAGACCCAGTACTTC.

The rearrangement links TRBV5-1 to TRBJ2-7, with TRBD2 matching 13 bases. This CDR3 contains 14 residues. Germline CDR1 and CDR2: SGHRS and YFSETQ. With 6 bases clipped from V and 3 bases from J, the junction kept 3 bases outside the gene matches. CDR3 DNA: TGCGCCAGCACTGGACTAGCGGGAGACTACGAGCAGTACTTC. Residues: CASTGLAGDYEQYF.

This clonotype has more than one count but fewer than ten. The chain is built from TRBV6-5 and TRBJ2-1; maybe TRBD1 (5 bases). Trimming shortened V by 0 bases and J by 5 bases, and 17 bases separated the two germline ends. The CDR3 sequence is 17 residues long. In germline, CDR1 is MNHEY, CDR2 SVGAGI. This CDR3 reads CASSYSTARVGHNEQFF. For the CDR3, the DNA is TGTGCCAGCAGTTACTCGACGGCCAGGGTAGGCCACAATGAGCAGTTCTTC.

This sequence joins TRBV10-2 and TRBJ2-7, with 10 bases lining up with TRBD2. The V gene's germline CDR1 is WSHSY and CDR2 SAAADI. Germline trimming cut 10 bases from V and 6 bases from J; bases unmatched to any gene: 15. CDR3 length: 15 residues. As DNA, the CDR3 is TGCGCCACCCTCCCTCCTAGCGGGGGTCCCTCCGAGCAGTACTTC. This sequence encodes CATLPPSGGPSEQYF.

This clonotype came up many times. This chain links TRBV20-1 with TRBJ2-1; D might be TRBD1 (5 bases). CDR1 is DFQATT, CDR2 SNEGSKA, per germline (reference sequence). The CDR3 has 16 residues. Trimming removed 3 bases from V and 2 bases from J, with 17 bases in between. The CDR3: CSASLWTSRTYNEQFF. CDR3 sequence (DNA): TGCAGTGCTAGTCTCTGGACATCTCGGACCTACAATGAGCAGTTCTTC.

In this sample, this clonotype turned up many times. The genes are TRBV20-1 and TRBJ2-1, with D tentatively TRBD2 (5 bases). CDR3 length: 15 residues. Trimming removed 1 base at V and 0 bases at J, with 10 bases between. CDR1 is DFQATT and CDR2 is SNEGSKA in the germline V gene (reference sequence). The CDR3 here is CSARGGRGSYNEQFF. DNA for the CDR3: TGCAGTGCTAGAGGGGGTCGGGGCTCCTACAATGAGCAGTTCTTC.

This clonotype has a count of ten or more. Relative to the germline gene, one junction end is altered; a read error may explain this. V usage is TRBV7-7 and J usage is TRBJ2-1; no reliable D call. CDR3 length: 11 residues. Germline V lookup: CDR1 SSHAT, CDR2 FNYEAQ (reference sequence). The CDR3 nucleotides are TGTGCTAGCAGCTCCCTCGGTGAGCAGTTCTTC. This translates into CASSSLGEQFF.

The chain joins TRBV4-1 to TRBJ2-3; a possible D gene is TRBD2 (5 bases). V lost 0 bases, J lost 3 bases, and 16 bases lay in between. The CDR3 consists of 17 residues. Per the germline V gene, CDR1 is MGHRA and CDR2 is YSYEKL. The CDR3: CASSQDPPLGGTDTQYF. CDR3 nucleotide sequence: TGCGCCAGCAGCCAAGATCCCCCACTGGGCGGGACAGATACGCAGTATTTT.

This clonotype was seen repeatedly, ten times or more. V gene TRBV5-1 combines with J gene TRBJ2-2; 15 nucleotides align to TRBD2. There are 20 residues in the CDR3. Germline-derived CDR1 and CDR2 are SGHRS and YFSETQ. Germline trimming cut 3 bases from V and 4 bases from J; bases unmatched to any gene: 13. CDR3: CASSSVPGLAGGVSTGELFF. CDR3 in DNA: TGCGCCAGCAGCTCCGTCCCGGGACTAGCGGGAGGCGTTAGCACCGGGGAGCTGTTTTTT.

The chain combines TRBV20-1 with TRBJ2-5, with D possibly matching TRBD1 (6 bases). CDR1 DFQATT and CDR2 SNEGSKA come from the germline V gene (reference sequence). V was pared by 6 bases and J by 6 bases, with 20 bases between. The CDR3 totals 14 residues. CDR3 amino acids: CSAPEPGEKKTQYF. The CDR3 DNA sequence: TGCAGTGCCCCGGAGCCAGGGGAGAAGAAGACCCAGTACTTC.

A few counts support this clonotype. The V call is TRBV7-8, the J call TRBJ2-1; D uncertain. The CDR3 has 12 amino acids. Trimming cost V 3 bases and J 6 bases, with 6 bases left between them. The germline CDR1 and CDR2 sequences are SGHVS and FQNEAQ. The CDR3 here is CASSFRGNEQFF. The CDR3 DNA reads TGTGCCAGCAGCTTCCGCGGCAATGAGCAGTTCTTC.

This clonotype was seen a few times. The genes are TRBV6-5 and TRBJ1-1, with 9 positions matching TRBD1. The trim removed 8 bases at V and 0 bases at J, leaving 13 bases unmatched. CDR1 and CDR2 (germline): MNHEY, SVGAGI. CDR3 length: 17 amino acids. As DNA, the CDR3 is TGTGCCAGCCGTCAGTTAAGTACAGGGGGCATGAACACTGAAGCTTTCTTT. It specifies CASRQLSTGGMNTEAFF.

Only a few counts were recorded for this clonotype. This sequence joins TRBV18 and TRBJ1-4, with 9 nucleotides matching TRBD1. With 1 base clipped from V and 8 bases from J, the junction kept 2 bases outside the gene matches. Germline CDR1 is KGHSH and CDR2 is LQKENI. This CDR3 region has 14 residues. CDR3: CASSPRDRAEKLFF. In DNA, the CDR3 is TGTGCCAGCTCACCACGGGACAGGGCCGAAAAACTGTTTTTT.

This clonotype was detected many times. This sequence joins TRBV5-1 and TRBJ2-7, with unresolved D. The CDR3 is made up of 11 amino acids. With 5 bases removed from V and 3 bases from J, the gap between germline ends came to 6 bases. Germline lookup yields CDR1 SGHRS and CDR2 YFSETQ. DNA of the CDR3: TGCGCCAGCAGGAACTACTACGAGCAGTACTTC. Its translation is CASRNYYEQYF.

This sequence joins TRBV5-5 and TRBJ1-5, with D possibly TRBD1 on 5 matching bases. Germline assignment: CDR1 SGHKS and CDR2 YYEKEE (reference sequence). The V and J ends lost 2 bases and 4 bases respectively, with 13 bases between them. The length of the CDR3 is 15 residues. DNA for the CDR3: TGTGCCAGCAGCTTTTGGGACCGGTTGAATCAGCCCCAGCATTTT. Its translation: CASSFWDRLNQPQHF.

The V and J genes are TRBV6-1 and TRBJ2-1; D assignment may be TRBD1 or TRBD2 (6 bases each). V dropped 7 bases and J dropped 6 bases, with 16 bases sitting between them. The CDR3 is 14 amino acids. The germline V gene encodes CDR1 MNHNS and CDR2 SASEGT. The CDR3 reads CASTEWGASNEQFF. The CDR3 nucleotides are TGTGCCAGCACCGAATGGGGGGCCAGCAATGAGCAGTTCTTC.

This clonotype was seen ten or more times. The CDR3 sequence: CASTQDRRGYTF. The DNA for the CDR3 is TGTGCCAGCACCCAGGACAGGCGTGGCTACACCTTC. The chain combines TRBV12-3 or TRBV12-4 with TRBJ1-2; 7 bases line up with TRBD1. The CDR3 has 12 residues. Germline trimming cut 7 bases from V and 7 bases from J; bases unmatched to any gene: 6.